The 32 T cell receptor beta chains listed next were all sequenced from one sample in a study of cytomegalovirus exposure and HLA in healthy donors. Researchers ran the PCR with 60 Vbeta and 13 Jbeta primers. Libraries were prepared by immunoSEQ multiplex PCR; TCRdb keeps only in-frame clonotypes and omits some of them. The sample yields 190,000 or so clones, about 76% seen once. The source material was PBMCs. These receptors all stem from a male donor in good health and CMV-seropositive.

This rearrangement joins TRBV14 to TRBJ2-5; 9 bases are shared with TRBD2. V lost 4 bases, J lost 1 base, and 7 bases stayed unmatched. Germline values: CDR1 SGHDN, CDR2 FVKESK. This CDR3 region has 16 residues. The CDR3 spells CASSRSGGAAQETQYF. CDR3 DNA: TGTGCCAGCAGCCGTAGCGGGGGAGCCGCCCAAGAGACCCAGTACTTC.

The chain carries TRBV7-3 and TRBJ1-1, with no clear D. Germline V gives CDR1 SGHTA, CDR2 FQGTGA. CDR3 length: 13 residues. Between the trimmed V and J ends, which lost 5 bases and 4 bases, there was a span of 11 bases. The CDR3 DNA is TGTGCCAGCAGCCGGCGAGGGTCCACTGAAGCTTTCTTT. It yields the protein CASSRRGSTEAFF.

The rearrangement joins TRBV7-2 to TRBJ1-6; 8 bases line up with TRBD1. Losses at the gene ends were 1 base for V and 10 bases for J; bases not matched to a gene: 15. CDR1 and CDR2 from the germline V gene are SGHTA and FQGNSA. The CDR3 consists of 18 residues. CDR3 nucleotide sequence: TGTGCCAGCAGCTTAGTGCCCTCTAGGACAGGGATGGGATCACCCCTCCACTTT. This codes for CASSLVPSRTGMGSPLHF.

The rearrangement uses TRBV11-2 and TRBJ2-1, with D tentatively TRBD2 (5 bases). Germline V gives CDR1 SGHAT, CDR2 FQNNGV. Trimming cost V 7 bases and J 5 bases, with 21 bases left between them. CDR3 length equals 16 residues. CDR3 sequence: CASISLGSEAHNEQFF. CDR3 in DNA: TGTGCCAGCATCTCCCTCGGCTCGGAGGCCCACAATGAGCAGTTCTTC.

The chain's CDR3 is CASSLPGQPICTF. CDR3 coding DNA: TGTGCCAGCAGTCTTCCGGGACAGCCCATTTGCACCTTC. The chain carries TRBV7-9 and TRBJ1-2; 7 nucleotides match TRBD1. The CDR3 extends over 13 amino acids. The germline gives CDR1 SEHNR, CDR2 FQNEAQ (reference sequence). The V gene end was trimmed by 6 bases and the J gene end by 13 bases; junction bases not matched to a gene: 14.

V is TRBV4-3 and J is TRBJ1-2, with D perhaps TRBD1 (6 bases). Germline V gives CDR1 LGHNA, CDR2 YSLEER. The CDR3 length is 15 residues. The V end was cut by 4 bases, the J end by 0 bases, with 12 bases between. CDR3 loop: CASSLGGVANYGYTF. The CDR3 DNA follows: TGCGCCAGCAGCCTAGGGGGGGTGGCTAACTATGGCTACACCTTC.

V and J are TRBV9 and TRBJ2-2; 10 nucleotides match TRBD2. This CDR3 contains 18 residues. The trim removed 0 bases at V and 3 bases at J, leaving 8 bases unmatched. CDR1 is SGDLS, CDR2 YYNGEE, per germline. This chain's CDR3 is CASSVAPGLARYTGELFF. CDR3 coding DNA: TGTGCCAGCAGCGTAGCTCCGGGACTAGCGCGATACACCGGGGAGCTGTTTTTT. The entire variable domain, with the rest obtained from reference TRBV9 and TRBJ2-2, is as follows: DSGVTQTPKHLITATGQRVTLRCSPRSGDLSVYWYQQSLDQGLQFLIQYYNGEERAKGNILERFSAQQFPDLHSELNLSSLELGDSALYFCASSVAPGLARYTGELFFGEGSRLTVL.

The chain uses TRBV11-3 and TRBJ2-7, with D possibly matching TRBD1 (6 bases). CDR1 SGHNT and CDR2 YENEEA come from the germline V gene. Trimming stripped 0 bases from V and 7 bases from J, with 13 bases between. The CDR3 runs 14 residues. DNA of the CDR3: TGTGCCAGCAGCTTAGATCCCGTGGACAGTGAGCAGTACTTC. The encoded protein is CASSLDPVDSEQYF.

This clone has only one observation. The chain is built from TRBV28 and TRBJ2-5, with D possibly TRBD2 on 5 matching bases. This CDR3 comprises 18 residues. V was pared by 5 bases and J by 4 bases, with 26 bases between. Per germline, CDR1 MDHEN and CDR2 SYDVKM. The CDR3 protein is CASSLLLTKAEAGETQYF. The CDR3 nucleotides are TGTGCCAGCAGTCTCCTCTTAACTAAAGCGGAGGCGGGAGAGACCCAGTACTTC.

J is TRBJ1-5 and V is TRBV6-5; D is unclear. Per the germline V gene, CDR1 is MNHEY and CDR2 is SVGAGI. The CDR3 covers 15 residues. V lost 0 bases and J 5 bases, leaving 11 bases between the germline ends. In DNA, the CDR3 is TGTGCCAGCAGTTACTCCATCAGATCCCATCAGCCCCAGCATTTT. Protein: CASSYSIRSHQPQHF.

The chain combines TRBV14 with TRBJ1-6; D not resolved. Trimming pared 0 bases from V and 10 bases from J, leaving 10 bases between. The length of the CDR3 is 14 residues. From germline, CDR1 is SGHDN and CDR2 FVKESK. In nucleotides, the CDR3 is TGTGCCAGCAGCCAAGAGTCTGTCTTGTCACCCCTCCACTTT. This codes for CASSQESVLSPLHF.

CDR3 residues: CASSFSGGARNEQFF. CDR3 nucleotides: TGTGCCAGCAGTTTCAGCGGGGGGGCCCGGAATGAGCAGTTCTTC. V is TRBV28 and J is TRBJ2-1; 10 nucleotides agree with TRBD2. In germline, CDR1 is MDHEN, CDR2 SYDVKM. The CDR3 loop spans 15 amino acids. V trimming: 3 bases; J trimming: 7 bases; junction bases outside the gene matches: 6.

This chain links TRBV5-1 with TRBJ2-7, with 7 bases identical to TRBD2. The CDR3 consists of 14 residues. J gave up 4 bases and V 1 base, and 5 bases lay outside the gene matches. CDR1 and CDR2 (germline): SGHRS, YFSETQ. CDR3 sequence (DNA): TGCGCCAGCAGCTTGCGGGGGAGGGTGTACGAGCAGTACTTC. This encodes CASSLRGRVYEQYF.

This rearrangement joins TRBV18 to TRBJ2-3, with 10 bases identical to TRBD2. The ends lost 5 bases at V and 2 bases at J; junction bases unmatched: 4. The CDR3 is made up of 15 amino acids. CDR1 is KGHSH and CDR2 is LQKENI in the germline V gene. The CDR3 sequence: CASSKLAGNTDTQYF. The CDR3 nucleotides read TGTGCCAGCTCAAAACTAGCGGGAAACACAGATACGCAGTATTTT. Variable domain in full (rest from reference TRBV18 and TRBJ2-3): NAGVMQNPRHLVRRRGQEARLRCSPMKGHSHVYWYRQLPEEGLKFMVYLQKENIIDESGMPKERFSAEFPKEGPSILRIQQVVRGDSAAYFCASSKLAGNTDTQYFGPGTRLTVL.

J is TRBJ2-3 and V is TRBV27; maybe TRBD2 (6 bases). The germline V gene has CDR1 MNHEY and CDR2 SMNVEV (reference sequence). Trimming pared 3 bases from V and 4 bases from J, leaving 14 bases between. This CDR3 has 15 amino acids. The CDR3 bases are TGTGCCAGCAGTTTCGTCCCGGGACTTGCAGATACGCAGTATTTT. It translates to CASSFVPGLADTQYF.

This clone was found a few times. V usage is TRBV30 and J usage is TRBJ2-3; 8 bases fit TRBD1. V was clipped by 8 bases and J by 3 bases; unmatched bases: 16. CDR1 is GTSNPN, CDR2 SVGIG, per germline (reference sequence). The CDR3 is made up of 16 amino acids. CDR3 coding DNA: TGTGCCACGGTAACCCGGATGGACAGGGCGACAGATACGCAGTATTTT. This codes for CATVTRMDRATDTQYF.

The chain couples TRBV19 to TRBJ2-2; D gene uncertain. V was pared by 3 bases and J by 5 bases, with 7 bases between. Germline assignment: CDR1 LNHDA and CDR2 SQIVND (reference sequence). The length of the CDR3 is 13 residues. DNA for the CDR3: TGTGCCAGTAGTATTGCGGTGACCGGGGAGCTGTTTTTT. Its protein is CASSIAVTGELFF.

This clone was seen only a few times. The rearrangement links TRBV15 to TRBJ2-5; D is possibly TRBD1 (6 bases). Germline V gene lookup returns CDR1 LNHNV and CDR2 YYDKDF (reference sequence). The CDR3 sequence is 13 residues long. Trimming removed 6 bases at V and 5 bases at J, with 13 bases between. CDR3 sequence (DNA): TGTGCCACCAGAGTAACAGGGATCGAGACCCAGTACTTC. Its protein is CATRVTGIETQYF.

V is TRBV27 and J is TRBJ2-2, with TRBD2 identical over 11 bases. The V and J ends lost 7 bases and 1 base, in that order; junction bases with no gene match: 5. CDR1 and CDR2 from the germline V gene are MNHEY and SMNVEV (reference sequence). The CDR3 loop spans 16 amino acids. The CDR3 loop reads CASTFGTSGNTGELFF. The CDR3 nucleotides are TGTGCCAGCACCTTCGGGACTAGCGGGAACACCGGGGAGCTGTTTTTT.

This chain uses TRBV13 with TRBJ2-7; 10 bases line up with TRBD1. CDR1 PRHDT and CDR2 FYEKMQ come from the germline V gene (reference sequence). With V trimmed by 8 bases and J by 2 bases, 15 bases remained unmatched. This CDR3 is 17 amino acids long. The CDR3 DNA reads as TGTGCCAGCTACGGACAGGGGGGCCCTATTGGGCCCTACGAGCAGTACTTC. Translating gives CASYGQGGPIGPYEQYF.

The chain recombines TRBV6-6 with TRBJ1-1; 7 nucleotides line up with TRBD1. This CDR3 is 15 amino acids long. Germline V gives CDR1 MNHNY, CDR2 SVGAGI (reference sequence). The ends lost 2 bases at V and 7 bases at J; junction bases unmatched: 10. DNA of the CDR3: TGTGCCAGCAGTTACGGTGCAGGGGGAAAGGATGAAGCTTTCTTT. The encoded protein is CASSYGAGGKDEAFF.

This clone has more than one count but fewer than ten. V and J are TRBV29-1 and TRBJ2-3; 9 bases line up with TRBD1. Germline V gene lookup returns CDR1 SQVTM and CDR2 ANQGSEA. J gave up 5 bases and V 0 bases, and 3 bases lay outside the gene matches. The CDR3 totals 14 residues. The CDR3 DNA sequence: TGCAGCGTTGAAGATTGGACAGGGGAAGATACGCAGTATTTT. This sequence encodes CSVEDWTGEDTQYF.

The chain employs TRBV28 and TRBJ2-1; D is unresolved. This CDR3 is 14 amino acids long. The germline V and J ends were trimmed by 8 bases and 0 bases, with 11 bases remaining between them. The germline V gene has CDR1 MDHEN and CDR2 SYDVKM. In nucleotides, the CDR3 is TGTGCCAGCGAGAGCGCAAGCTCCTACAATGAGCAGTTCTTC. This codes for CASESASSYNEQFF.

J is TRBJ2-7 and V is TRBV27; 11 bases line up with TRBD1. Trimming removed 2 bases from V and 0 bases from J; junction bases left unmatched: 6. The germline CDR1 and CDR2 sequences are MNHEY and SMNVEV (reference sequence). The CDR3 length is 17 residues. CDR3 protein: CASSLRGQGGYSYEQYF. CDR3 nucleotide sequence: TGTGCCAGCAGTTTAAGGGGACAGGGGGGCTACTCCTACGAGCAGTACTTC.

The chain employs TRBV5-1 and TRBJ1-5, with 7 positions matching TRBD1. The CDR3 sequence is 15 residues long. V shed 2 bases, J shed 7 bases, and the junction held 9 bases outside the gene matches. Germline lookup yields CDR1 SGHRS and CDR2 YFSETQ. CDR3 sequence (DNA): TGCGCCAGCAGCTTAGGAGGGGGCGCGCAACAGCCCCAGCATTTT. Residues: CASSLGGGAQQPQHF. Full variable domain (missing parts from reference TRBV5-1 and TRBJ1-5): KAGVTQTPRYLIKTRGQQVTLSCSPISGHRSVSWYQQTPGQGLQFLFEYFSETQRNKGNFPGRFSGRQFSNSRSEMNVSTLELGDSALYLCASSLGGGAQQPQHFGDGTRLSIL.

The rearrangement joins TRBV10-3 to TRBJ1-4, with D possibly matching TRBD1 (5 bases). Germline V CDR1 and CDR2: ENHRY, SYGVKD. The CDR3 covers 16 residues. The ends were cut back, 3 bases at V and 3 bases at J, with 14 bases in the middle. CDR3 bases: TGTGCCATCAGTGAACCCCCAGGAGGGGCTAATGAAAAACTGTTTTTT. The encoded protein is CAISEPPGGANEKLFF.

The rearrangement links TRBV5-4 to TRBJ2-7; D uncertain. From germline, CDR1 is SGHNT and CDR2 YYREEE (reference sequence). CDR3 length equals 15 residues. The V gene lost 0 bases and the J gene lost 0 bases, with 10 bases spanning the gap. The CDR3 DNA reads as TGTGCCAGCAGCTTGGCCGCTATTAGCTCCTACGAGCAGTACTTC. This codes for CASSLAAISSYEQYF.

For the CDR3, the DNA is TGTGCCAGAAGGATTACGTCAAGGGGAATAAACATTCAGTACTTC. It translates to CARRITSRGINIQYF. This chain connects TRBV5-3 to TRBJ2-4, with D maybe TRBD1 (5 bases). TRBV5-3 is reported as an ORF; its role is uncertain. Trimming removed 5 bases at V and 6 bases at J, with 18 bases between. This CDR3 spans 15 amino acids.

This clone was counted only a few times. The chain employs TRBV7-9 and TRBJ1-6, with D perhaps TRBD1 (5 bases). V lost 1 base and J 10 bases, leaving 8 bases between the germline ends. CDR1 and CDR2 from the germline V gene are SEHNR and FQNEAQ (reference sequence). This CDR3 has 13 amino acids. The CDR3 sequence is CASSLVGLSPLHF. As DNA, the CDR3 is TGTGCCAGCAGCTTAGTGGGGCTATCACCCCTCCACTTT. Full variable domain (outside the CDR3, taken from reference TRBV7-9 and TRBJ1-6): DTGVSQNPRHKITKRGQNVTFRCDPISEHNRLYWYRQTLGQGPEFLTYFQNEAQLEKSRLLSDRFSAERPKGSFSTLEIQRTEQGDSAMYLCASSLVGLSPLHFGNGTRLTVT.

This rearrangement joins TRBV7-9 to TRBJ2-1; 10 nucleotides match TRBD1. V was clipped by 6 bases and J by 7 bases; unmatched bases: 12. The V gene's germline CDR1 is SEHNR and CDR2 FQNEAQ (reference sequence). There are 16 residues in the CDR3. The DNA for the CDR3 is TGTGCCAGCAGAGATTGGGGACAGGGGCGCGGGAATGAGCAGTTCTTC. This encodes CASRDWGQGRGNEQFF.

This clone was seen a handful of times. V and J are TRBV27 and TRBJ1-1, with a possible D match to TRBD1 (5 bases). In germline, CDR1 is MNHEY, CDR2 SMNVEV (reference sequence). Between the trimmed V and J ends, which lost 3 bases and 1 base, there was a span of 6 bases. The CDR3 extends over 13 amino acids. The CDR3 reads CASSLGQNTEAFF. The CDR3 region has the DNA TGTGCCAGCAGTTTGGGGCAGAACACTGAAGCTTTCTTT.

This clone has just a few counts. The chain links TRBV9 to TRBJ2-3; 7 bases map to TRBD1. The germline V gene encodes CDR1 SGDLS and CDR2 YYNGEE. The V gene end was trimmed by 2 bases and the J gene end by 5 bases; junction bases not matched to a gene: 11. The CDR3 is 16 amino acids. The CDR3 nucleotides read TGTGCCAGCAGCGTCACTAACAGGGGAGTGAAAGATACGCAGTATTTT. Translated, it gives CASSVTNRGVKDTQYF.